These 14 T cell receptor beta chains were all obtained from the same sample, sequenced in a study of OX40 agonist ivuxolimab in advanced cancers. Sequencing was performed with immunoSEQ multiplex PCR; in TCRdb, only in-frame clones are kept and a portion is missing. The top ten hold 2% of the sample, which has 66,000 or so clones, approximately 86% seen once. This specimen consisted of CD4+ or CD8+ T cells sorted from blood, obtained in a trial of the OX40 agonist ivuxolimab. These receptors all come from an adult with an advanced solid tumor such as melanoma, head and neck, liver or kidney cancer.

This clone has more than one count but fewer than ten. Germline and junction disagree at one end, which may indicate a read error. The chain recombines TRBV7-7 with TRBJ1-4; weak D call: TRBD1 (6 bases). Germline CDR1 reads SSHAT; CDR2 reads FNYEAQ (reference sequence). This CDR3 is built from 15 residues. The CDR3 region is CASSPGAETNEKLFF. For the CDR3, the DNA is TGTGCTAGCAGCCCAGGGGCAGAAACTAATGAAAAACTGTTTTTT.

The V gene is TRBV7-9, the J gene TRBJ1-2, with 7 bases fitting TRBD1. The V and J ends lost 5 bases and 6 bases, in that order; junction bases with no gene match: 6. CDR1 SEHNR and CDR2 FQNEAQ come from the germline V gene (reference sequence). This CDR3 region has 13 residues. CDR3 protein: CASSRDRDDGYTF. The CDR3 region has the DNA TGTGCCAGCAGCCGCGACAGGGACGATGGCTACACCTTC.

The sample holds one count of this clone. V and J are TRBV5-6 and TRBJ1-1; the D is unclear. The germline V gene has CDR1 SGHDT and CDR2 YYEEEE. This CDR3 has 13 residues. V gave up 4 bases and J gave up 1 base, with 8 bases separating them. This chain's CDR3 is CASSQLGNTEAFF. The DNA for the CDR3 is TGTGCCAGCAGCCAATTGGGGAACACTGAAGCTTTCTTT.

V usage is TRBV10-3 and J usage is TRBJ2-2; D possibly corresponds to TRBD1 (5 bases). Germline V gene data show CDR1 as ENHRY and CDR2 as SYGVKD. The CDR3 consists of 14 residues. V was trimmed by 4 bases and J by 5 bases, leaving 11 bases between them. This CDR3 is CAISAWGQTGELFF. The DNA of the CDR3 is TGTGCCATCAGTGCTTGGGGCCAGACCGGGGAGCTGTTTTTT.

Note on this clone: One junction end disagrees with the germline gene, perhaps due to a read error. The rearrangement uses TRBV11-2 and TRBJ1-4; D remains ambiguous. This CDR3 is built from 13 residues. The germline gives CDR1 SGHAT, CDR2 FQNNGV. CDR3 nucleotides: TGTGCCAGCAGCTTAGATGACGCCCTGTCCCCAATTTTT. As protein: CASSLDDALSPIF.

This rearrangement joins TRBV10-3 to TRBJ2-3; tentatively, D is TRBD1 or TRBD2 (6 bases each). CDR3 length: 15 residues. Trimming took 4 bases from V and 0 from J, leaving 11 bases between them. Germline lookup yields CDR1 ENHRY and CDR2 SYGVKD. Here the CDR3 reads CAISAGAGSTDTQYF. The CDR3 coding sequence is TGTGCCATCAGTGCGGGGGCAGGAAGCACAGATACGCAGTATTTT.

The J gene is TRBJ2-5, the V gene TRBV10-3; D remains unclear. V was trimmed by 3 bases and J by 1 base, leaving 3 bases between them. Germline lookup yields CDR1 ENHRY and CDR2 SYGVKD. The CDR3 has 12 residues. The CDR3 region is CAISDFQETQYF. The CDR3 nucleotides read TGTGCCATCAGTGATTTCCAAGAGACCCAGTACTTC.

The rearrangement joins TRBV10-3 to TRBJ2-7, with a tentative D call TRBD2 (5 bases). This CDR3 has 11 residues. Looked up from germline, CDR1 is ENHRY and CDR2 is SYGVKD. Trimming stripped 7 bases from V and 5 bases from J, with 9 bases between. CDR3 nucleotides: TGTGCCATCAAAAGCGGCCACGAGCAGTACTTC. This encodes CAIKSGHEQYF.

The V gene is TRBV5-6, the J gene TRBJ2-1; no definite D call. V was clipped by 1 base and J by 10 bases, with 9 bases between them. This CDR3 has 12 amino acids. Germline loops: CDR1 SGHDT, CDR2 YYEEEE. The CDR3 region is CASSLPSWEQFF. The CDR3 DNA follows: TGTGCCAGCAGCTTGCCTTCTTGGGAGCAGTTCTTC.

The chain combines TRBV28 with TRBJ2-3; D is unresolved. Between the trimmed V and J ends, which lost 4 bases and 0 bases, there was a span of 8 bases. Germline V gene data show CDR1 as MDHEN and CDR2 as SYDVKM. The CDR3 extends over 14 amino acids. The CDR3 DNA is TGTGCCAGCAGTTCCCAGAGGAGCACAGATACGCAGTATTTT. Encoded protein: CASSSQRSTDTQYF.

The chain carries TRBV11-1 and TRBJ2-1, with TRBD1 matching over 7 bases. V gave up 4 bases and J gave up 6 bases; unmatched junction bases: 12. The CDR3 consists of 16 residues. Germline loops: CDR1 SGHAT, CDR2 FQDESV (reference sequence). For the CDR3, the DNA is TGTGCCAGCAGCTCCGGACAGGTTATAAGGAGCAATGAGCAGTTCTTC. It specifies CASSSGQVIRSNEQFF.

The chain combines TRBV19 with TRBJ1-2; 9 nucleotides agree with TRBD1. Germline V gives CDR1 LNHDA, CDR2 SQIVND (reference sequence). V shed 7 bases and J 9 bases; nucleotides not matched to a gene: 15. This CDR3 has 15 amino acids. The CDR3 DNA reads TGTGCCAGTACACATGGACTAACAGGGGGCGGAAGCTACACCTTC. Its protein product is CASTHGLTGGGSYTF.

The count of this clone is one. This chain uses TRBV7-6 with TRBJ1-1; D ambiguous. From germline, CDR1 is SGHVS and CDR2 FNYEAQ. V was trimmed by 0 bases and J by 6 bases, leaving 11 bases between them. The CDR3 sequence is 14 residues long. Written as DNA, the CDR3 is TGTGCCAGCAGCTTAGCGCATAGTGCGGCTGAAGCTTTCTTT. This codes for CASSLAHSAAEAFF.

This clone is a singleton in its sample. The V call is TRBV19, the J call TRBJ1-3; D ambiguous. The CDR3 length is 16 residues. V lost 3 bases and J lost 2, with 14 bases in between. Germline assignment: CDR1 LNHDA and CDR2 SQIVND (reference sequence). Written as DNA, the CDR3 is TGTGCCAGTAGTATTTCTCACCGAACCACTGGAAACACCATATATTTT. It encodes CASSISHRTTGNTIYF.